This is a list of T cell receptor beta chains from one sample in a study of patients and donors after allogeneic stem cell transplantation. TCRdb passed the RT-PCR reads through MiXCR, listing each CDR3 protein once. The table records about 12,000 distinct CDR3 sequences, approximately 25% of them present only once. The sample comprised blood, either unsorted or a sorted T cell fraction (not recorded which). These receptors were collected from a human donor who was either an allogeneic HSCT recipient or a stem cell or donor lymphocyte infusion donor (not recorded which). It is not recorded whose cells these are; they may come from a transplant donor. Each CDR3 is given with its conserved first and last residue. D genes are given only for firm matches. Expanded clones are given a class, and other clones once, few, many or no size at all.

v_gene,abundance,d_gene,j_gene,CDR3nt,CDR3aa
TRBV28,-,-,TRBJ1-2,TGTGCCAGCAGCTCCCACAGGGTTGGTGGCTACACCTTC,CASSSHRVGGYTF
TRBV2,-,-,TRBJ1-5,TGTGCCAGCAGTTACCGGGACGGCGAAAATCAGCCCCAGCATTTT,CASSYRDGENQPQHF
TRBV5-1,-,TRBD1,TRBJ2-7,TGCGCCAGCAGCTTGTCCCCAGGGGGCTGGGACGAGCAGTACTTC,CASSLSPGGWDEQYF
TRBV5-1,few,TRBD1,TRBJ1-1,TGCGCCAGCAGCCGGGGACAGATGAACACTGAAGCTTTCTTT,CASSRGQMNTEAFF
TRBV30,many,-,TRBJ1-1,TGTGCCTGGAGTGGGATGACTCCGGGCACTGAAGCTTTCTTT,CAWSGMTPGTEAFF
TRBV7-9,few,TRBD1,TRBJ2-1,TGTGCCAGCAGCTTAGGGAAACAGGGGAAACAGTTCTTC,CASSLGKQGKQFF
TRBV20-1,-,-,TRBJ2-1,TGCAGTGCCCCAGACGGTAGCTCCTACAATGAGCAGTTCTTC,CSAPDGSSYNEQFF
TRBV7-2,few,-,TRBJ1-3,TGTGCCAGCAGCCCGGATCGCTCTGGAAACACCATATATTTT,CASSPDRSGNTIYF
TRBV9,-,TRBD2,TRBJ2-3,TGTGCCAGCAGCCCAACTAGCGGGAGAACAGATACGCAGTATTTT,CASSPTSGRTDTQYF
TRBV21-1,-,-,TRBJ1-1,TGTGCCAGCAGCTTCCGGACCAGCAAAAGAGCTTTCTTT,CASSFRTSKRAFF
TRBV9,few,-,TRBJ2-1,TGTGCCAGCGGCGCTAGCGCTCACAATGAGCAGTTCTTC,CASGASAHNEQFF
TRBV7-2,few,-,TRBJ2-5,TGTGCCAGCAGCCGACGACTGACGGAGACCCAGTACTTC,CASSRRLTETQYF
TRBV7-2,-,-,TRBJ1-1,TGTGCCAGCAGCTTAGATACAGGGACCGCTTTCTTT,CASSLDTGTAFF
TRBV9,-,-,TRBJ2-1,TGTGCCAGCAGCGTAGCTGGTTGGTTATACAATGAGCAGTTCTTC,CASSVAGWLYNEQFF
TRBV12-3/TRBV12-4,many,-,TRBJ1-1,TGTGCCAGCAGTTTGCGGGCACTGGGCACTGAAGCTTTCTTT,CASSLRALGTEAFF
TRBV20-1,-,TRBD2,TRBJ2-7,TGCAGTGCTATAACTAGCGGGATCAACGAGCAGTACTTC,CSAITSGINEQYF
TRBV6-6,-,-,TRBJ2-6,TGTGCCAGCAGTAGGACCGTCCAAGAGTCTGGGGCCAACGTCCTGACTTTC,CASSRTVQESGANVLTF
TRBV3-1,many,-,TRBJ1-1,TGTGCCAGCAGCCAAGATGGGAGGGCTGAAGCTTTCTTT,CASSQDGRAEAFF
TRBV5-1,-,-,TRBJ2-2,TGCGCCAGCAGCCCGGCCGGGGGCACCGGGGAGCTGTTTTTT,CASSPAGGTGELFF
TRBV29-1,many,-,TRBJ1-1,TGCAGCGCCACCCGTTGGGGGGGACTGACTGAAGCTTTCTTT,CSATRWGGLTEAFF
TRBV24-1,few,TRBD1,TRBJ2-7,TGTGCCACCAGCCAGGGGGCGACCTACGAGCAGTACTTC,CATSQGATYEQYF
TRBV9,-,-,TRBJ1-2,TGTGCCAGCAGCGGACCAGGCAGAGACTATGGCTACACCTTC,CASSGPGRDYGYTF
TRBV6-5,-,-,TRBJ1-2,TGTGCCAGCAGTGACCTTGGCGGCTACACCTTC,CASSDLGGYTF
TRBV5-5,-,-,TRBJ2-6,TGTGCCAGCAGCTTTCCAGGGACAGGGGCCAACGTCCTGACTTTC,CASSFPGTGANVLTF
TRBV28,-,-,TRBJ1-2,TGTGCCAGCAGTTTCTCGGGTGGAGGCTACACCTTC,CASSFSGGGYTF
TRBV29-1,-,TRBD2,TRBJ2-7,TGCAGCGTTGAATTTGCCGGGACTAGCTCCTACGAGCAGTACTTC,CSVEFAGTSSYEQYF
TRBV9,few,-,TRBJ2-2,TGTGCCAGCAGCGTAGATAGGAACACCGGGGAGCTGTTTTTT,CASSVDRNTGELFF
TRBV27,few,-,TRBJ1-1,TGTGCCAGCAGTCGGGGGGGGCCGAACACTGAAGCTTTCTTT,CASSRGGPNTEAFF
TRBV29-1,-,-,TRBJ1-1,TGCAGCGTTGACTCCAGGGTATTTGGTGAAGCTTTCTTT,CSVDSRVFGEAFF
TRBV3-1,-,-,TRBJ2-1,TGTGCCAGCAGCCAAGCCCGCGGAGGTGAGCAGTTCTTC,CASSQARGGEQFF
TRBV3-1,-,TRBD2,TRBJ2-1,TGTGCCAGCAGCCAAGGTGGAGCGGGAGGGCCTTTTCCGCAGTTCTTC,CASSQGGAGGPFPQFF
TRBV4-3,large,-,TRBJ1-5,TGCGCCAGCAGCCAAGAGGCAGGGGGCAATCAGCCCCAGCATTTT,CASSQEAGGNQPQHF
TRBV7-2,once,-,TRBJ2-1,TGTGCCAGCAGCTTTGGGGGGAGCTCCTACAATGAGCAGTTCTTC,CASSFGGSSYNEQFF
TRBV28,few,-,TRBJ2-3,TGTGCCAGCAGTATCCCGGGACCACACACAGATACGCAGTATTTT,CASSIPGPHTDTQYF
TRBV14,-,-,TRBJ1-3,TGTGCCAGCAGCCAAAAACAGATCGCTGGAAACACCATATATTTT,CASSQKQIAGNTIYF
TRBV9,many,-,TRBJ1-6,TGTGCCAGCAGCGTTGCAGGGATTGATTCACCCCTCCACTTT,CASSVAGIDSPLHF
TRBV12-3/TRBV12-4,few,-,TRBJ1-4,TGTGCCAGCACCCTGGGGGGGAAACTGTTTTTT,CASTLGGKLFF
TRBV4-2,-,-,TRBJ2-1,TGTGCCAGCAGCCAAGAACAGGGAGCCTACAATGAGCAGTTCTTC,CASSQEQGAYNEQFF
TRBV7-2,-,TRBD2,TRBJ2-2,TGTGCCAGCAGCTTAGCCGGGAGGGTTTACGTAACCGGGGAGCTGTTTTTT,CASSLAGRVYVTGELFF
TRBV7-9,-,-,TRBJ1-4,TGTGCCAGCAGCTTTTCAGGGAGTGAAAAACTGTTTTTT,CASSFSGSEKLFF
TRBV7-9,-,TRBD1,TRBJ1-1,TGTGCCAGCAGCTTAGGGACAGGGACTGAAGCTTTCTTT,CASSLGTGTEAFF
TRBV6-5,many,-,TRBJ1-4,TGTGCCAGCAGTTACGAGGCCCGAAGGCCTAATGAAAAACTGTTTTTT,CASSYEARRPNEKLFF
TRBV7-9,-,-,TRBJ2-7,TGTGCCAGCAGCCCCATGAACAGGGACTCTTCCTACGAGCAGTACTTC,CASSPMNRDSSYEQYF
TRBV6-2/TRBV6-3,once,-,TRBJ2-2,TGTGCCAGCAGTCCTAGGTCGGGCGGGGAGCTGTTTTTT,CASSPRSGGELFF